These T cell receptor beta chains were read from a single sample in a study of vaccination and CD4 T cells after COVID-19. Their specific antigens are unknown. Using its own MiXCR run on the PCR reads, TCRdb lists one record per CDR3 protein. The sample has just over 15,000 distinct CDR3 sequences; around 48% are singletons. The source was CD4+ T cells from blood, cultured in vitro, collected before SARS-CoV-2 vaccination. These receptors originate from a human donor who had recovered from COVID-19. Both conserved end residues are part of each CDR3. The D gene is left open where the match is weak. Some rows have no size entry. The others give once, few or many, or a class for an expanded clone.

few TRBJ2-1 TRBV30 TRBD2 CAWKGLAGYNEQFF TGTGCCTGGAAGGGGCTAGCGGGATATAATGAGCAGTTCTTC
- TRBJ1-5 TRBV19 - CASSTQRSNQPQHF TGTGCCAGTAGTACCCAAAGGAGCAATCAGCCCCAGCATTTT
- TRBJ2-7 TRBV27 - CASSLPGRFGYEQYF TGTGCCAGCAGTCTCCCAGGACGGTTTGGCTACGAGCAGTACTTC
- TRBJ1-5 TRBV7-8 - CASSLERINQPQHF TGTGCCAGCAGCTTAGAACGGATTAATCAGCCCCAGCATTTT
- TRBJ1-1 TRBV28 - CASSFMGRESTEAFF TGTGCCAGCAGTTTTATGGGCAGGGAAAGCACTGAAGCTTTCTTT
- TRBJ2-7 TRBV2 - CASSELGAAYEQYF TGTGCCAGCAGTGAATTAGGTGCCGCCTACGAGCAGTACTTC
- TRBJ2-5 TRBV28 TRBD2 CASSLAGASAPQETQYF TGTGCCAGCAGCCTAGCGGGAGCGTCGGCACCCCAAGAGACCCAGTACTTC
- TRBJ2-1 TRBV5-1 TRBD2 CASSLGTSGTSPYNEQFF TGCGCCAGCAGCCTCGGGACTAGCGGGACAAGCCCCTACAATGAGCAGTTCTTC
- TRBJ2-3 TRBV6-1 TRBD2 CASSLSGRSTDTQYF TGTGCCAGCAGTCTTAGCGGGAGGAGCACAGATACGCAGTATTTT
once TRBJ2-3 TRBV7-8 TRBD1 CASSLGTGITDTQYF TGTGCCAGCAGCTTAGGGACAGGGATCACAGATACGCAGTATTTT
few TRBJ2-1 TRBV6-5 TRBD2 CASSYSAGRGVYNEQFF TGTGCCAGCAGTTACTCTGCGGGGCGGGGGGTCTACAATGAGCAGTTCTTC
- TRBJ2-3 TRBV5-3 TRBD2 CASSSLETSVGTDTQYF TGTGCCAGCAGCTCCCTGGAGACTAGCGTTGGCACAGATACGCAGTATTTT
- TRBJ1-5 TRBV28 - CASSLLSGAQPQHF TGTGCCAGCAGTTTATTGTCGGGGGCTCAGCCCCAGCATTTT
- TRBJ1-5 TRBV30 - CAWSAPRSGGNQPQHF TGTGCCTGGAGTGCTCCACGATCTGGTGGCAATCAGCCCCAGCATTTT
few TRBJ2-1 TRBV15 TRBD2 CATEKRESDDEQFF TGTGCCACCGAAAAGCGGGAGTCAGACGATGAGCAGTTCTTC
- TRBJ1-1 TRBV2 TRBD1 CASGQEGQGREAFF TGTGCCAGCGGTCAAGAGGGACAGGGTCGAGAAGCTTTCTTT
- TRBJ2-5 TRBV24-1 - CATSDLRGNQGTQYF TGTGCCACCAGTGATTTGCGAGGAAACCAAGGGACCCAGTACTTC
- TRBJ2-7 TRBV20-1 TRBD1 CSASGQPFYEQYF TGCAGTGCCTCGGGACAGCCTTTCTACGAGCAGTACTTC
- TRBJ1-2 TRBV30 - CAWSEGVSGYTF TGTGCCTGGAGTGAGGGCGTCTCTGGCTACACCTTC
- TRBJ2-5 TRBV20-1 TRBD1 CSASQGAALETQYF TGCAGTGCTAGCCAGGGGGCCGCCTTAGAGACCCAGTACTTC
- TRBJ1-1 TRBV12-3/TRBV12-4 - CASSLEFAGATNTEAFF TGTGCCAGCAGTTTAGAGTTTGCAGGGGCTACGAACACTGAAGCTTTCTTT
- TRBJ1-2 TRBV9 - CASSVEPTLGGYTF TGTGCCAGCAGCGTAGAGCCAACGCTGGGCGGCTACACCTTC
- TRBJ2-7 TRBV30 - CAGARGSYEQYF TGTGCCGGTGCGAGGGGATCCTACGAGCAGTACTTC
- TRBJ2-3 TRBV7-2 - CASSSRDSWSTQYF TGTGCCAGCAGCTCCAGGGACTCCTGGTCTACGCAGTATTTT
- TRBJ2-3 TRBV6-1 - CASKGSGYSSTDTQYF TGTGCCAGCAAGGGTTCGGGATACTCTAGCACAGATACGCAGTATTTT
- TRBJ2-3 TRBV7-3 - CASSSLAGDTQYF TGTGCCAGCAGCTCACTAGCCGGAGATACGCAGTATTTT
- TRBJ2-5 TRBV6-2/TRBV6-3 - CASSYSILERQETQYF TGTGCCAGCAGTTACTCGATCCTGGAACGCCAAGAGACCCAGTACTTC
- TRBJ2-3 TRBV30 - CAWSKGRGSDTQYF TGTGCCTGGAGCAAAGGGAGGGGGTCAGATACGCAGTATTTT
- TRBJ2-7 TRBV12-3/TRBV12-4 - CASSLVGASYEQYF TGTGCCAGCAGTTTAGTCGGGGCCTCCTACGAGCAGTACTTC
- TRBJ1-1 TRBV7-8 TRBD1 CASSLTGGTEAFF TGTGCCAGCAGCTTAACAGGGGGCACTGAAGCTTTCTTT
once TRBJ2-7 TRBV2 TRBD2 CASSEDGLAFGYEQYF TGTGCCAGCAGTGAAGATGGACTAGCGTTTGGGTACGAGCAGTACTTC
few TRBJ1-1 TRBV27 TRBD1 CASSPGTGNTEAFF TGTGCCAGTTCCCCCGGGACAGGTAACACTGAAGCTTTCTTT
few TRBJ2-7 TRBV6-2/TRBV6-3 TRBD2 CASNYPPSGSNEQYF TGTGCCAGCAACTACCCGCCTAGCGGGAGTAACGAGCAGTACTTC
- TRBJ2-7 TRBV19 TRBD2 CASSMPSGGAGPLNGEQYF TGTGCCAGTAGTATGCCCAGCGGAGGAGCGGGGCCTCTCAATGGCGAGCAGTACTTC
- TRBJ2-5 TRBV4-1 - CASSQPYRGGEGETQYF TGCGCCAGCAGCCAGCCCTATCGGGGTGGTGAAGGAGAGACCCAGTACTTC
- TRBJ2-3 TRBV6-4 - CASSEQRTDTQYF TGTGCCAGCAGTGAACAGCGGACAGATACGCAGTATTTT